This entry concerns a single TCR beta chain. TCRdb fed the RT-PCR reads into MiXCR, producing one record per CDR3 protein. This table has about 680,000 distinct CDR3 sequences, 13% to 15% appearing once. The V gene end was trimmed by 3 bases and the J gene end by 3 bases; junction bases not matched to a gene: 17. The germline V gene has CDR1 DFQATT and CDR2 SNEGSKA (reference sequence). The CDR3 extends over 17 amino acids. Specimen: memory CD4+ T cells from blood. The sequence was collected from a female donor in good health, serving as a healthy control. This chain uses TRBV20-1 with TRBJ2-7; TRBD2 matches at 7 bases. The chain's CDR3 is CSASWRGRGPTLYEQYF. The CDR3 DNA reads as TGCAGTGCTAGCTGGCGCGGGAGAGGCCCCACCCTCTACGAGCAGTACTTC.